These 25 T cell receptor beta chains share one sample of origin, sequenced in a study of CD8+CD57+ T cells in acquired aplastic anemia. CDR3 and TCR beta VDJ profiling relied on a genomic DNA template. TCRdb reanalysed the reads using MiXCR and keeps one entry per CDR3 protein. The table has about 64,000 distinct CDR3 sequences, less than 65% seen once. The sequenced sample was sorted CD4+, CD8+, or CD8+CD57+ T cells (not recorded which) from PBMCs. The receptor source for this set is a human donor in good health, serving as a control.

This clonotype was detected once. The chain carries TRBV10-3 and TRBJ1-2; the D is unclear. Germline V gives CDR1 ENHRY, CDR2 SYGVKD. V lost 5 bases, J lost 2 bases, and 9 bases lay in between. The CDR3 totals 13 residues. For the CDR3, the DNA is TGTGCCATCAGTCGAGACGGGAACTATGGCTACACCTTC. Translation gives CAISRDGNYGYTF.

By its share, this clonotype is medium-sized. V gene TRBV24-1 combines with J gene TRBJ2-7; D is tentatively TRBD1 or TRBD2 (5 bases each). The CDR3 extends over 13 amino acids. With 2 bases removed from V and 5 bases from J, the gap between germline ends came to 9 bases. Germline CDR1 KGHDR, CDR2 SFDVKD. The CDR3 DNA reads TGTGCCACCAGTGATTCAGGGCGGGACGAGCAGTACTTC. This sequence encodes CATSDSGRDEQYF.

The chain recombines TRBV7-9 with TRBJ1-1, with a weak D call TRBD1 (6 bases). The CDR3 is made up of 13 amino acids. CDR1 and CDR2 (germline): SEHNR, FQNEAQ (reference sequence). V dropped 5 bases and J dropped 5 bases, with 12 bases sitting between them. CDR3 DNA sequence: TGTGCCAGCAGCCCACAGGGTAGTACTGAAGCTTTCTTT. Residues: CASSPQGSTEAFF.

In this sample, this clonotype turned up many times. As DNA, the CDR3 is TGTGCCAGTAGTGTAATAGACCTTGGCTACACCTTC. Translating gives CASSVIDLGYTF. This sequence joins TRBV19 and TRBJ1-2; D is undetermined. The CDR3 covers 12 residues. The germline gives CDR1 LNHDA, CDR2 SQIVND (reference sequence). With 5 bases removed from V and 7 bases from J, the gap between germline ends came to 11 bases.

This clonotype has a count of ten or more. J is TRBJ2-5 and V is TRBV19, with D possibly called TRBD1 or TRBD2 (5 bases each). Germline CDR1 reads LNHDA; CDR2 reads SQIVND (reference sequence). The germline V and J ends were trimmed by 7 bases and 7 bases, with 16 bases remaining between them. The CDR3 is made up of 13 amino acids. The CDR3 loop is CASKMQGGGTQYF. The CDR3 region has the DNA TGTGCCAGTAAAATGCAGGGTGGAGGGACCCAGTACTTC.

There are many counts of this clonotype. The chain employs TRBV11-2 and TRBJ1-1, with D possibly TRBD1 on 6 matching bases. CDR3 length: 17 residues. Trimming shortened V by 5 bases and J by 1 base, and 20 bases separated the two germline ends. Looked up from germline, CDR1 is SGHAT and CDR2 is FQNNGV. The CDR3 region is CASSPATGARGNTEAFF. The CDR3 DNA reads TGTGCCAGCAGCCCGGCGACAGGCGCGCGGGGGAACACTGAAGCTTTCTTT.

The rearrangement links TRBV2 to TRBJ2-2; perhaps TRBD2 as D (6 bases). Germline CDR1 and CDR2: SNHLY and FYNNEI. V shed 7 bases and J shed 1 base, with 10 bases lying between them. The CDR3 spans 14 residues. The CDR3 here is CASITGENTGELFF. The DNA for the CDR3 is TGTGCCAGCATAACGGGGGAGAACACCGGGGAGCTGTTTTTT.

This clonotype was detected many times. V gene TRBV20-1 combines with J gene TRBJ2-1; 10 nucleotides align to TRBD2. The CDR3 sequence is 17 residues long. Germline V CDR1 and CDR2: DFQATT, SNEGSKA (reference sequence). Unmatched junction bases numbered 7, after V lost 0 bases and J lost 2 bases. Here the CDR3 DNA reads TGCAGTGCTAGAGATCCTAGCGGGAGCGGCCCCTACAATGAGCAGTTCTTC. The encoded protein is CSARDPSGSGPYNEQFF.

This clonotype occurred a few times. The V call is TRBV9, the J call TRBJ1-2, with 7 bases that match TRBD1. The CDR3 runs to 17 residues. Trimming cost V 3 bases and J 0 bases; bases outside gene matches: 11. Germline lookup yields CDR1 SGDLS and CDR2 YYNGEE. The DNA for the CDR3 is TGTGCCAGCAGCGCGGAAAGTAGGGGGCGAGCTAACTATGGCTACACCTTC. It yields the protein CASSAESRGRANYGYTF.

The chain carries TRBV2 and TRBJ2-1; 8 bases line up with TRBD2. Germline V gives CDR1 SNHLY, CDR2 FYNNEI. The CDR3 covers 15 residues. Losses at the gene ends were 3 bases for V and 3 bases for J; bases not matched to a gene: 4. The CDR3 DNA follows: TGTGCCAGCAGTGAGGCGGGAGGAGACTACAATGAGCAGTTCTTC. Translating gives CASSEAGGDYNEQFF.

The rearrangement links TRBV29-1 to TRBJ2-7; D may be TRBD1 or TRBD2 (5 bases each). The germline CDR1 and CDR2 sequences are SQVTM and ANQGSEA. This CDR3 is 10 amino acids long. Trimming took off 8 bases at V and 5 bases at J, with 10 bases between the two ends. DNA of the CDR3: TGCAGCTTAGTGGGGGACGAGCAGTACTTC. As protein: CSLVGDEQYF.

The chain employs TRBV11-1 and TRBJ2-7, with 11 bases aligning to TRBD2. From germline, CDR1 is SGHAT and CDR2 FQDESV (reference sequence). The trim removed 5 bases at V and 6 bases at J, leaving 3 bases unmatched. This CDR3 has 13 amino acids. CDR3 loop: CASSTLAGGEQYF. Written as DNA, the CDR3 is TGTGCCAGCAGCACGCTAGCGGGAGGCGAGCAGTACTTC. Together with reference TRBV11-1 and TRBJ2-7, the CDR3 gives the full variable domain: EAEVAQSPRYKITEKSQAVAFWCDPISGHATLYWYRQILGQGPELLVQFQDESVVDDSQLPKDRFSAERLKGVDSTLKIQPAELGDSAMYLCASSTLAGGEQYFGPGTRLTVT.

This rearrangement joins TRBV6-1 to TRBJ2-7, with 7 positions matching TRBD1. The germline V gene has CDR1 MNHNS and CDR2 SASEGT. The CDR3 totals 15 residues. The V gene end was trimmed by 3 bases and the J gene end by 3 bases; junction bases not matched to a gene: 8. The CDR3 reads CASSDPGGQYYEQYF. The CDR3 nucleotides are TGTGCCAGCAGTGACCCTGGGGGACAGTACTACGAGCAGTACTTC.

The chain recombines TRBV7-2 with TRBJ2-1; no definite D call. CDR1 and CDR2 from the germline V gene are SGHTA and FQGNSA. The V and J ends lost 9 bases and 9 bases respectively, with 18 bases between them. The CDR3 sequence is 13 residues long. The CDR3 region is CASRFRVSSEQFF. The CDR3 DNA reads as TGTGCCAGTAGATTTCGGGTATCGTCTGAGCAGTTCTTC.

This sequence joins TRBV12-1 and TRBJ1-1; the table names TRBD1, a call not compared with the DNA. TRBV12-1 is a pseudogene locus. CDR3 size: 20 residues. The chain's CDR3 is CASSFQGSARSKYQNTEAFF. The DNA for the CDR3 is TGTGCCAGCAGCTTTCAGGGTTCAGCTCGTTCTAAATACCAGAACACTGAAGCTTTCTTT.

This clonotype was seen ten or more times. The chain carries TRBV5-1 and TRBJ2-7, with D perhaps being TRBD1 or TRBD2 (5 bases each). Germline values: CDR1 SGHRS, CDR2 YFSETQ. The CDR3 sequence is 12 residues long. Deletions cut 4 bases from V and 3 bases from J, with 8 bases between. CDR3 sequence: CASSRDGYEQYF. DNA for the CDR3: TGCGCCAGCAGCCGGGACGGCTACGAGCAGTACTTC.

This clonotype was seen repeatedly, ten times or more. The chain couples TRBV20-1 to TRBJ2-1; tentative D call: TRBD2 (6 bases). This CDR3 region has 13 residues. Germline CDR1 and CDR2: DFQATT and SNEGSKA (reference sequence). V was clipped by 3 bases and J by 8 bases, with 14 bases between them. DNA of the CDR3: TGCAGTGCTAGGTTCGTCGGGAGCGATGAGCAGTTCTTC. Translation gives CSARFVGSDEQFF.

Only one count was recorded for this clonotype. This rearrangement joins TRBV19 to TRBJ2-1; the D is unclear. Germline CDR1 reads LNHDA; CDR2 reads SQIVND (reference sequence). This CDR3 is 13 amino acids long. Trimming removed 6 bases at V and 3 bases at J, with 9 bases between. The CDR3, as DNA: TGTGCCAGTAGCGGCTCGAGCTACAATGAGCAGTTCTTC. Protein: CASSGSSYNEQFF.

The chain uses TRBV19 and TRBJ1-1, with 7 bases matching TRBD1. The CDR3 is made up of 12 amino acids. Germline CDR1 is LNHDA and CDR2 is SQIVND (reference sequence). Germline trimming cut 9 bases from V and 1 base from J; bases unmatched to any gene: 2. The CDR3 loop reads CARRTGNTEAFF. CDR3 coding DNA: TGTGCCAGGCGGACAGGGAACACTGAAGCTTTCTTT.

This sequence joins TRBV19 and TRBJ2-7; 8 bases align to TRBD2. The CDR3 totals 14 residues. V dropped 7 bases and J dropped 2; count of bases not matched to a gene: 7. The germline V gene encodes CDR1 LNHDA and CDR2 SQIVND (reference sequence). The CDR3 here is CASTLTSGAYEQYF. As DNA, the CDR3 is TGTGCCAGTACCCTCACTAGCGGTGCCTACGAGCAGTACTTC.

This clonotype is classed as medium-sized (0.01 to 0.1%). V usage is TRBV19 and J usage is TRBJ1-5; D gene ambiguous. The length of the CDR3 is 13 residues. In germline, CDR1 is LNHDA, CDR2 SQIVND (reference sequence). With 3 bases removed from V and 5 bases from J, the gap between germline ends came to 8 bases. CDR3 in DNA: TGTGCCAGTAGTATTCCTGGGTATCAGCCCCAGCATTTT. Translating gives CASSIPGYQPQHF.

The CDR3 DNA sequence: TGTGCCAGTAGTACGGGGACAGGGGTGCACCAGCCCCAGCATTTT. Protein: CASSTGTGVHQPQHF. The gene calls are TRBV19 and TRBJ1-5, with 10 bases matching TRBD1. This CDR3 has 15 amino acids. Germline lookup yields CDR1 LNHDA and CDR2 SQIVND (reference sequence). V lost 4 bases and J lost 7; bases outside the gene matches: 7.

The chain uses TRBV7-8 and TRBJ2-1; 8 bases agree with TRBD1. The trim removed 5 bases at V and 9 bases at J, leaving 9 bases unmatched. CDR1 is SGHVS and CDR2 is FQNEAQ in the germline V gene. The CDR3 length is 14 residues. This CDR3 is CASSPRTGRLEQFF. For the CDR3, the DNA is TGTGCCAGCAGCCCGCGGACAGGGCGGCTTGAGCAGTTCTTC. The full variable domain, completed using reference TRBV7-8 and TRBJ2-1, is GAGVSQSPRYKVAKRGQDVALRCDPISGHVSLFWYQQALGQGPEFLTYFQNEAQLDKSGLPSDRFFAERPEGSVSTLKIQRTQQEDSAVYLCASSPRTGRLEQFFGPGTRLTVL.

The rearrangement links TRBV20-1 to TRBJ2-5; D unresolved. Germline values: CDR1 DFQATT, CDR2 SNEGSKA (reference sequence). V was pared by 2 bases and J by 1 base, with 8 bases between. The CDR3 is 13 amino acids. The CDR3 loop is CSARPECQETQYF. The DNA of the CDR3 is TGCAGTGCTAGACCAGAGTGCCAAGAGACCCAGTACTTC.

This clonotype was seen at least ten times. This chain joins TRBV5-1 and TRBJ1-2; 7 bases map to TRBD1. Germline CDR1 reads SGHRS; CDR2 reads YFSETQ. V shed 7 bases and J 2 bases; nucleotides not matched to a gene: 5. The CDR3 consists of 13 residues. CDR3 coding DNA: TGCGCCAGCGGCGAACAGGGGAACTATGGCTACACCTTC. Translated, it gives CASGEQGNYGYTF.